This T cell receptor (beta chain) was obtained from a study of molecular identifiers for immune sequencing clone quantification. Study-level background: RNA from about 20,000 or 100,000 naive CD8 cells was split five ways in replicates, with four sequenced.

Study-wide points: Over 99% of effector molecules, yet under 1% of naive-cell molecules, were held by clones above 20 RNA copies.

Both previously described methods and listed TCR primers were employed to make bulk TCR libraries. TCRdb re-called the PCR reads with MiXCR, one entry per CDR3 protein. The sample lists about 500,000 distinct CDR3 sequences, around 23% occurring once. Source material for naive CD8 libraries was 20,000 to 1,000,000 sorted cells, with 10%, 30% or 50% RNA. With regard to this clonotype: Its antigen is still unknown. Being one base from a much bigger clone, this may be a read error.

The sample taken for sequencing was naive CD8+ T cells from blood, with Jurkat cell RNA spiked in. Subset: FACS-sorted CD8+CD4-CCR7+CD45RA+ naive T cells. The sequence was collected from a human donor in good health. Some libraries in this study had Jurkat cell RNA spiked in.

CDR3 nucleotides: TGTGCCGGCAGCCTGACAGGGGTAAATGGCTACACCTTC. It codes for CAGSLTGVNGYTF. This rearrangement joins TRBV6-5 to TRBJ1-2; TRBD1 matches at 8 bases. Germline V lookup: CDR1 MNHEY, CDR2 SVGAGI. The CDR3 spans 13 residues.